This T cell receptor beta chain was obtained from a study of post-analysis software for immune sequencing data. The library was made from cDNA and included unique molecular identifiers. TCRdb analysed the PCR reads with MiXCR anew, one entry per CDR3 protein. The table has about 820,000 distinct CDR3 sequences, approximately 53% seen once. Germline trimming cut 6 bases from V and 2 bases from J; bases unmatched to any gene: 7. There are 14 residues in the CDR3. Concerning this clonotype itself: What it recognizes is unknown.

General study findings and limits: Elevated frequency relative to controls characterized four or five TRBV segments in patients, TRBV5-6, TRBV5-1 and TRBV20-1 among them.

The chain couples TRBV12-3 or TRBV12-4 to TRBJ2-7; 7 positions match TRBD1. This clonotype was sampled from a girl aged 5-17 years with multiple sclerosis. The sequenced sample consisted of blood. The CDR3 coding sequence is TGTGCCAGCAGCAAAACAGGGGTGGCCTACGAGCAGTACTTC. It codes for CASSKTGVAYEQYF.